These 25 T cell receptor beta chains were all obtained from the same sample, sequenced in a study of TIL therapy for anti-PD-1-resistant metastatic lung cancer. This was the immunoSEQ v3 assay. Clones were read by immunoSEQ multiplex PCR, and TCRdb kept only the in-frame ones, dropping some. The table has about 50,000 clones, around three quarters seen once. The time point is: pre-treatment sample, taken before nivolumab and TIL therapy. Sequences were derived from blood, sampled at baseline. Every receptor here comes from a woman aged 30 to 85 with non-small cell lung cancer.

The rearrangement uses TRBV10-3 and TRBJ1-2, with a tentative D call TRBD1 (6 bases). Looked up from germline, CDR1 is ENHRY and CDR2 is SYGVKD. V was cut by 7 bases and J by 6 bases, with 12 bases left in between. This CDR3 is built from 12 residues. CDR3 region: CAIKGVYDGYTF. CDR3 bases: TGTGCCATCAAGGGGGTGTACGATGGCTACACCTTC.

CDR3 loop: CASSWDPTGGSGNTIYF. The CDR3 DNA is TGTGCCAGCAGCTGGGACCCGACAGGGGGCTCTGGAAACACCATATATTTT. The V and J genes are TRBV5-4 and TRBJ1-3; the match to TRBD1 covers 9 bases. V lost 3 bases, J lost 0 bases, and 7 bases stayed unmatched. The CDR3 runs to 17 residues. The germline V gene has CDR1 SGHNT and CDR2 YYREEE (reference sequence).

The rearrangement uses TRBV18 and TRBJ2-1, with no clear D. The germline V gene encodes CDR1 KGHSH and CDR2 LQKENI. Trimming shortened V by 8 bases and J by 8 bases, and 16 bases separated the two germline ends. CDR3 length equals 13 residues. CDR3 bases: TGTGCCAGCCTACGGTTAGCTGAGCATGAGCAGTTCTTC. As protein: CASLRLAEHEQFF.

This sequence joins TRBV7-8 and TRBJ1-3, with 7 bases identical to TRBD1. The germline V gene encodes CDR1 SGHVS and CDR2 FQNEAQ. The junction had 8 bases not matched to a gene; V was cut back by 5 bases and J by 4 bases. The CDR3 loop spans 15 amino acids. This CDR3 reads CASSLMTGSGNTIYF. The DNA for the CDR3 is TGTGCCAGCAGCCTAATGACAGGGTCGGGAAACACCATATATTTT.

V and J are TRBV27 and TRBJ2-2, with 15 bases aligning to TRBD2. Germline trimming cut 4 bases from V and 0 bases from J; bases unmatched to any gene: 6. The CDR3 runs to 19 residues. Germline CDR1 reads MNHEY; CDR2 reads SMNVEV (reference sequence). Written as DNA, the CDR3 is TGTGCCAGCAGTTCGAGGGGACTAGCGGGAGGACCGAACACCGGGGAGCTGTTTTTT. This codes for CASSSRGLAGGPNTGELFF.

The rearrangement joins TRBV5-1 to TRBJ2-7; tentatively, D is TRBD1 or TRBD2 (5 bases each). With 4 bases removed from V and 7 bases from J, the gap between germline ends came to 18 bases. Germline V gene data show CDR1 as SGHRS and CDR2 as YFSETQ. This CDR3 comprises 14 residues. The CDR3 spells CASSGDGTTLEQYF. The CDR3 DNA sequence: TGCGCCAGCAGCGGCGACGGGACGACTTTGGAGCAGTACTTC.

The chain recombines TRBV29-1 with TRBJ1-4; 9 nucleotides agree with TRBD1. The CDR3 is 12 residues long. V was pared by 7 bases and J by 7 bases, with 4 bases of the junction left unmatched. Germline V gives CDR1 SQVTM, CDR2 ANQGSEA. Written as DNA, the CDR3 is TGCAGCGCGACAGGGGGACTTGAAAAACTGTTTTTT. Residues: CSATGGLEKLFF.

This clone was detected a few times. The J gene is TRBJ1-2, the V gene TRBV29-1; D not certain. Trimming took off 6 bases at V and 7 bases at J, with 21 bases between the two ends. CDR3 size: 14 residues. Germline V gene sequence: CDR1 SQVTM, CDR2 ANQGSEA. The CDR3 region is CSVLGITSTSGYTF. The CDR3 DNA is TGCAGCGTCCTCGGGATTACATCGACAAGTGGCTACACCTTC.

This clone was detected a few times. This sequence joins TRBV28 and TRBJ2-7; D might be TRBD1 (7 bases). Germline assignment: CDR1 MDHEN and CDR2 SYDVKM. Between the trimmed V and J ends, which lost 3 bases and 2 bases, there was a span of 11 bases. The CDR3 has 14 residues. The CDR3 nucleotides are TGTGCCAGCAGTTTGGGGGGACAGACCTACGAGCAGTACTTC. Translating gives CASSLGGQTYEQYF.

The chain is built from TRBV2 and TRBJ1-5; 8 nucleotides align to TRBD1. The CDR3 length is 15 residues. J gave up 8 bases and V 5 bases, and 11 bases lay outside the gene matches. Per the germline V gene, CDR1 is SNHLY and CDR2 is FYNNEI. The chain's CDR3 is CASSFDRGEGKPQHF. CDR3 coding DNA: TGTGCCAGCAGTTTCGACAGGGGAGAAGGTAAGCCCCAGCATTTT. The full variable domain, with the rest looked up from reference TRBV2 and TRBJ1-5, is EPEVTQTPSHQVTQMGQEVILRCVPISNHLYFYWYRQILGQKVEFLVSFYNNEISEKSEIFDDQFSVERPDGSNFTLKIRSTKLEDSAMYFCASSFDRGEGKPQHFGDGTRLSIL.

The CDR3 is CAISDDTGPQETQYF. The CDR3 coding sequence is TGTGCCATCAGTGATGACACGGGACCCCAAGAGACCCAGTACTTC. The chain uses TRBV10-3 and TRBJ2-5; D may be TRBD1 or TRBD2 (5 bases each). Deletions cut 3 bases from V and 1 base from J, with 12 bases between. The CDR3 is made up of 15 amino acids. Germline assignment: CDR1 ENHRY and CDR2 SYGVKD.

The CDR3 sequence: CASSFGTVRGYTF. The DNA for the CDR3 is TGTGCCAGCAGTTTCGGGACAGTTCGTGGCTACACCTTC. The J gene is TRBJ1-2, the V gene TRBV28; 7 bases are shared with TRBD1. The V gene's germline CDR1 is MDHEN and CDR2 SYDVKM. The CDR3 spans 13 residues. Trimming took 3 bases from V and 7 from J; bases not matched to a gene: 5.

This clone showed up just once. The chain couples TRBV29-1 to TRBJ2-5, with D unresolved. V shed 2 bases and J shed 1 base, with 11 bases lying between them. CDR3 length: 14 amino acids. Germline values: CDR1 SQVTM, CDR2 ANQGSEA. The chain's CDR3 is CSVEPREIQETQYF. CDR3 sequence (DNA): TGCAGCGTTGAACCCAGAGAGATCCAAGAGACCCAGTACTTC.

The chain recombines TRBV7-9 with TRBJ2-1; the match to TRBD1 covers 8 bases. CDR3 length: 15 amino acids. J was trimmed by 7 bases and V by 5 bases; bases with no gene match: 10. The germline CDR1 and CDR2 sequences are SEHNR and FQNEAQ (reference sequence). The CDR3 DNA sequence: TGTGCCAGCAGCCCCACAGGGGGAGGAGGGAATGAGCAGTTCTTC. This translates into CASSPTGGGGNEQFF.

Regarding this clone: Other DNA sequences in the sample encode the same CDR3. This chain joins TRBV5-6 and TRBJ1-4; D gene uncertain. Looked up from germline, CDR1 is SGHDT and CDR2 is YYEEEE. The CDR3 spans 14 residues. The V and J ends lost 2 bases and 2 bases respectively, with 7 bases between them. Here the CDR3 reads CASSLIATNEKLFF. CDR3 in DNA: TGTGCCAGCAGCTTAATCGCTACTAATGAAAAACTGTTTTTT.

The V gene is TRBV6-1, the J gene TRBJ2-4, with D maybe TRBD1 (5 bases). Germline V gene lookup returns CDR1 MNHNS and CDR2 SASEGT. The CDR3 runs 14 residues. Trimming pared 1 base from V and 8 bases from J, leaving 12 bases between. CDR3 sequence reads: CASSEGQGLDIQYF. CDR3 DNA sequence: TGTGCCAGCAGTGAAGGGCAGGGCCTAGACATTCAGTACTTC.

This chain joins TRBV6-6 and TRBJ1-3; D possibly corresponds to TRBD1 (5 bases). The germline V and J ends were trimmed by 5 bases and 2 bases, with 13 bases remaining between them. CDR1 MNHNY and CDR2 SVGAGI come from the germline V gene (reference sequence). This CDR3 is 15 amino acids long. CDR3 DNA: TGTGCCAGCAGTCCCTTCAGGGAGACTGGAAACACCATATATTTT. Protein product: CASSPFRETGNTIYF.

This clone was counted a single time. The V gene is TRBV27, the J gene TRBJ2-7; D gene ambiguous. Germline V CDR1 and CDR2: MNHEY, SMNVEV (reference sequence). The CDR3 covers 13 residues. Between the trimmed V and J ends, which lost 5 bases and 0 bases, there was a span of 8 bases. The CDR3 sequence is CASSLSFSYEQYF. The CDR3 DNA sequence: TGTGCCAGCAGTCTCTCCTTCTCCTACGAGCAGTACTTC.

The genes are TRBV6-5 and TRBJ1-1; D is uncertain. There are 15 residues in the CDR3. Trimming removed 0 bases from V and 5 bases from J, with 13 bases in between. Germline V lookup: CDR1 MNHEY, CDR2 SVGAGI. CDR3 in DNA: TGTGCCAGCAGTTACTCGAAGGGAGGTTATACTGAAGCTTTCTTT. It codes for CASSYSKGGYTEAFF.

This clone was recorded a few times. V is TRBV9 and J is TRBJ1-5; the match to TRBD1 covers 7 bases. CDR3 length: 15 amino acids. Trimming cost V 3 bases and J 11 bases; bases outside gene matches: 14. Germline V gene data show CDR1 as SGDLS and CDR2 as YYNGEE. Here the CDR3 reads CASSATGDVGVAQHF. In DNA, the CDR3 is TGTGCCAGCAGCGCCACAGGGGACGTAGGGGTAGCCCAGCATTTT.

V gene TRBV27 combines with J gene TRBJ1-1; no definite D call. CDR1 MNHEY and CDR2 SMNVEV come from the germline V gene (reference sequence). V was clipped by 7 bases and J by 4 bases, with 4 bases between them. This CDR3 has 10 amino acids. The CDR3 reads CASTLTEAFF. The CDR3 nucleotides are TGTGCCAGCACTCTCACTGAAGCTTTCTTT.

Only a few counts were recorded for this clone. The CDR3 reads CSVDFTNTEAFF. The CDR3 DNA follows: TGCAGCGTGGATTTCACGAACACTGAAGCTTTCTTT. The chain employs TRBV29-1 and TRBJ1-1; D unclear. The ends were cut back, 6 bases at V and 1 base at J, with 9 bases in the middle. The CDR3 extends over 12 amino acids. Germline V CDR1 and CDR2: SQVTM, ANQGSEA.

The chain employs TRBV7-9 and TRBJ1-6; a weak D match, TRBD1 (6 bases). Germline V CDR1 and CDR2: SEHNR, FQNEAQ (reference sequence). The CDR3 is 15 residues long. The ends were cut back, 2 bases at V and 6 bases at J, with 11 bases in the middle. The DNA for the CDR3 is TGTGCCAGCAGCTTAACGACAGGAATTAATTCACCCCTCCACTTT. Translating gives CASSLTTGINSPLHF.

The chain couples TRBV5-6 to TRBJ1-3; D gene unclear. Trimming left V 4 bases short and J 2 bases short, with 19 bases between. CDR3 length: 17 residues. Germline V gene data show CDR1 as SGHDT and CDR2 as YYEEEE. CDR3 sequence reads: CASSPLSGVVAGNTIYF. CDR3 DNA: TGTGCCAGCAGCCCCCTCTCCGGTGTTGTGGCTGGAAACACCATATATTTT.

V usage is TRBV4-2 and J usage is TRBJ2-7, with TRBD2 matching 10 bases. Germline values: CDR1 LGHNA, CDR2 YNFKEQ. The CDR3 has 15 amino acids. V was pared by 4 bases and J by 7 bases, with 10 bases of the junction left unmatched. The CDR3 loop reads CASSPPAGGWREQYF. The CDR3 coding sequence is TGTGCCAGCAGCCCACCAGCGGGAGGGTGGAGAGAGCAGTACTTC.